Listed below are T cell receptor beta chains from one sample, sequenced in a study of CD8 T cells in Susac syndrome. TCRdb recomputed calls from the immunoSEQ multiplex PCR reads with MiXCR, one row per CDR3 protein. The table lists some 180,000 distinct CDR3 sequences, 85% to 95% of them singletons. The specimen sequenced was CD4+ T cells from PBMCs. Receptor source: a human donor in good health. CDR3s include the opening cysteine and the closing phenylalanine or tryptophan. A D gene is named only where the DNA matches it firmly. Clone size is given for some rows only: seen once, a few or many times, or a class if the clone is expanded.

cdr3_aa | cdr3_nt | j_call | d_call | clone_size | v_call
CASSQSLAGGSEQFF | TGTGCCAGCAGCCAATCACTAGCGGGGGGAAGTGAGCAGTTCTTC | TRBJ2-1 | TRBD2 | NA | TRBV14
CASTQSSGNTIYF | TGTGCCAGCACTCAGTCATCTGGAAACACCATATATTTT | TRBJ1-3 | NA | NA | TRBV6-5
CASSSPIGQTHTGELFF | TGTGCCAGCAGCTCGCCGATAGGACAGACCCACACCGGGGAGCTGTTTTTT | TRBJ2-2 | NA | NA | TRBV11-3
CAISDLTGRGDTQYF | TGTGCCATCAGTGACCTGACAGGGCGTGGGGATACGCAGTATTTT | TRBJ2-3 | TRBD1 | NA | TRBV10-3
CASTPFQGVPEAFF | TGTGCCAGCACTCCTTTCCAGGGCGTACCTGAAGCTTTCTTT | TRBJ1-1 | NA | NA | TRBV7-2
CASTKGGNNSPLHF | TGTGCCAGCACGAAGGGGGGCAATAATTCACCCCTCCACTTT | TRBJ1-6 | NA | NA | TRBV12-3/TRBV12-4
CASSLHATNEKLFF | TGTGCCAGCAGTCTCCATGCAACTAATGAAAAACTGTTTTTT | TRBJ1-4 | NA | NA | TRBV12-3/TRBV12-4
CASSQAGTRGDETQYF | TGTGCCAGCAGCCAAGCGGGGACGAGGGGGGACGAGACCCAGTACTTC | TRBJ2-5 | NA | NA | TRBV4-2
CASSLGGGGSYNEQFF | TGTGCCAGCAGCTTGGGGGGGGGAGGCTCCTACAATGAGCAGTTCTTC | TRBJ2-1 | TRBD2 | NA | TRBV5-4
CASSSDDGGELFF | TGTGCCAGCAGTTCCGATGATGGCGGGGAGCTGTTTTTT | TRBJ2-2 | NA | NA | TRBV6-5
CATSPQGTDTQYF | TGTGCCACCAGCCCACAGGGCACAGATACGCAGTATTTT | TRBJ2-3 | NA | NA | TRBV15
CASSIGQGSTEAFF | TGTGCCAGCAGCATAGGACAGGGTTCCACTGAAGCTTTCTTT | TRBJ1-1 | TRBD1 | NA | TRBV7-6
CASSKDSAQETQYF | TGTGCCAGCAGCAAGGACAGCGCGCAAGAGACCCAGTACTTC | TRBJ2-5 | NA | NA | TRBV11-1
CASSQEVQPNYGYTF | TGCGCCAGCAGCCAAGAGGTACAGCCAAACTATGGCTACACCTTC | TRBJ1-2 | NA | NA | TRBV4-1
CASSQDLSTPNQPQHF | TGTGCCAGCAGCCAAGATTTAAGTACACCTAATCAGCCCCAGCATTTT | TRBJ1-5 | NA | NA | TRBV4-2
CASSQDWDPLHF | TGTGCCAGCAGCCAAGACTGGGATCCCCTCCACTTT | TRBJ1-6 | NA | NA | TRBV14
CASSLGTATEAFF | TGTGCCAGCAGCCTGGGGACTGCAACTGAAGCTTTCTTT | TRBJ1-1 | NA | NA | TRBV3-1
CASRPSGTGGFGELFF | TGTGCCAGCAGACCTTCCGGGACAGGGGGGTTCGGGGAGCTGTTTTTT | TRBJ2-2 | TRBD1 | NA | TRBV25-1
CASTLRQGSPGELFF | TGTGCCAGCACCCTCAGACAGGGTTCTCCCGGGGAGCTGTTTTTT | TRBJ2-2 | TRBD1 | NA | TRBV6-1
CASSLSGGQGNTEAFF | TGTGCCAGCAGCTTAAGCGGGGGGCAGGGAAACACTGAAGCTTTCTTT | TRBJ1-1 | NA | NA | TRBV7-3
CASDLGGGTEAFF | TGCGCCAGCGACCTGGGTGGCGGGACTGAAGCTTTCTTT | TRBJ1-1 | NA | NA | TRBV5-1
CASSLTGARQPQHF | TGTGCCAGCAGTCTCACAGGGGCGAGGCAGCCCCAGCATTTT | TRBJ1-5 | TRBD1 | once | TRBV3-1
CASSLALISDKLNSPLHF | TGTGCCAGCAGTTTAGCGCTTATCTCGGACAAGCTTAATTCACCCCTCCACTTT | TRBJ1-6 | NA | NA | TRBV12-3/TRBV12-4
CASSYPGTGSNTGELFF | TGTGCCAGCAGCTACCCCGGGACAGGATCGAACACCGGGGAGCTGTTTTTT | TRBJ2-2 | TRBD1 | once | TRBV4-2
CASSLRVWGRDSPLHF | TGTGCCAGCAGTCTCAGGGTATGGGGAAGGGATTCACCCCTCCACTTT | TRBJ1-6 | NA | NA | TRBV12-3/TRBV12-4
CASSFDSNEQFF | TGTGCCAGCAGCTTCGACAGCAATGAGCAGTTCTTC | TRBJ2-1 | NA | NA | TRBV7-2
CASSPLGQGYGYTF | TGTGCCAGCAGTCCTCTAGGACAGGGATATGGCTACACCTTC | TRBJ1-2 | TRBD1 | few | TRBV6-5
CASSMSLAGANTGELFF | TGTGCCAGTAGTATGTCACTAGCGGGGGCGAACACCGGGGAGCTGTTTTTT | TRBJ2-2 | TRBD2 | once | TRBV19
CASSRRGNTEAFF | TGTGCCAGCAGTCGCAGGGGGAACACTGAAGCTTTCTTT | TRBJ1-1 | NA | NA | TRBV12-3/TRBV12-4
CASSFKGSSSGANVLTF | TGCGCCAGCAGCTTCAAGGGCTCGAGCTCTGGGGCCAACGTCCTGACTTTC | TRBJ2-6 | NA | once | TRBV5-1
CASSPDGWKTQYF | TGTGCCAGCAGTCCCGACGGGTGGAAGACCCAGTACTTC | TRBJ2-5 | NA | NA | TRBV28
CASNVGVEGYTF | TGTGCCAGCAACGTGGGAGTGGAAGGCTACACCTTC | TRBJ1-2 | NA | NA | TRBV28
CASSQEPKNIQYF | TGTGCCAGCAGCCAAGAACCCAAAAACATTCAGTACTTC | TRBJ2-4 | NA | NA | TRBV3-1
CASSPDRREAFF | TGTGCCAGCAGTCCCGACCGTCGAGAGGCTTTCTTT | TRBJ1-1 | NA | NA | TRBV6-5
CASSRGYRTGTYEQYF | TGTGCCAGCAGTCGCGGGTACAGGACGGGGACCTACGAGCAGTACTTC | TRBJ2-7 | NA | NA | TRBV12-3/TRBV12-4
CAIRNVGSDIQYF | TGTGCCATCAGGAACGTCGGGTCGGACATTCAGTACTTC | TRBJ2-4 | NA | NA | TRBV10-3
CASSFAGDRYGYTF | TGTGCCAGCAGTTTCGCAGGGGACCGCTATGGCTACACCTTC | TRBJ1-2 | NA | NA | TRBV27
CASPPGQGCYSNQPQHF | TGTGCCAGCCCGCCGGGACAGGGGTGTTATAGCAATCAGCCCCAGCATTTT | TRBJ1-5 | TRBD1 | NA | TRBV6-1
CASSLVRGGSYNEQFF | TGTGCCAGCAGCCTAGTCAGGGGGGGATCGTACAATGAGCAGTTCTTC | TRBJ2-1 | NA | NA | TRBV7-2
CASSTGALETQYF | TGTGCCAGCAGCACCGGGGCTCTGGAGACCCAGTACTTC | TRBJ2-5 | NA | NA | TRBV7-9
CASSLPGLQETQYF | TGTGCCAGCAGCCTCCCGGGACTGCAAGAGACCCAGTACTTC | TRBJ2-5 | NA | NA | TRBV3-1
CASFGTGAKNIQYF | TGTGCCAGCTTCGGGACAGGAGCCAAAAACATTCAGTACTTC | TRBJ2-4 | TRBD1 | NA | TRBV27
CASSRRETEAFF | TGTGCCAGCTCACGCAGGGAAACTGAAGCTTTCTTT | TRBJ1-1 | NA | NA | TRBV18
CASTPDSLNTEAFF | TGTGCCAGCACCCCCGACAGCTTAAACACTGAAGCTTTCTTT | TRBJ1-1 | NA | NA | TRBV12-3/TRBV12-4
CASSVSPGQGGSPLHF | TGTGCCAGCAGCGTCTCCCCGGGACAGGGAGGTTCACCCCTCCACTTT | TRBJ1-6 | TRBD1 | NA | TRBV9
CASSQIRTEQFF | TGTGCCAGCAGTCAGATAAGGACGGAGCAGTTCTTC | TRBJ2-1 | NA | NA | TRBV6-2/TRBV6-3
CSVRQGTDTQYF | TGCAGCGTAAGACAGGGCACAGATACGCAGTATTTT | TRBJ2-3 | NA | once | TRBV29-1
CASSSPGWEQYF | TGTGCCAGTAGTTCTCCAGGATGGGAGCAGTACTTC | TRBJ2-7 | NA | NA | TRBV19
CASSLGHRVNTEAFF | TGCGCCAGCAGCTTGGGACATAGGGTGAACACTGAAGCTTTCTTT | TRBJ1-1 | NA | NA | TRBV5-1
CASSSGQGIHF | TGTGCCAGCAGCTCGGGACAGGGGATCCACTTT | TRBJ1-6 | TRBD1 | NA | TRBV7-2
CASSQTGTEAFF | TGTGCCAGCAGCCAAACCGGGACTGAAGCTTTCTTT | TRBJ1-1 | NA | NA | TRBV3-1
CASSRDIPETSTDTQYF | TGCGCCAGCAGCCGGGACATACCGGAGACTAGCACAGATACGCAGTATTTT | TRBJ2-3 | NA | NA | TRBV5-1
CASSLVGTGHNEQFF | TGTGCCAGCAGCTTAGTGGGGACAGGGCACAATGAGCAGTTCTTC | TRBJ2-1 | TRBD1 | once | TRBV7-2
CATRHRDEAFF | TGTGCCACCAGACACAGGGATGAAGCTTTCTTT | TRBJ1-1 | NA | NA | TRBV24-1
CASSPSPVVSGGGYTF | TGTGCCAGCAGCCCTAGCCCCGTGGTATCTGGCGGAGGCTACACCTTC | TRBJ1-2 | NA | NA | TRBV7-9
CAWNLGSHTGELFF | TGTGCCTGGAACTTAGGTTCTCACACCGGGGAGCTGTTTTTT | TRBJ2-2 | NA | NA | TRBV30